The 27 T cell receptor beta chains reported below all come from one sample, sequenced in a study of Ad26.COV2.S vaccination and SARS-CoV-2 variants. This sample's treatment: 19 received Ad26.COV2.S at low or high dose, single or two shots; 5 received placebo; per-sample allocation not given. Day 63 after the first injection of vaccine or placebo was the sampling time. The method was immunoSEQ multiplex PCR; TCRdb's version includes in-frame clones alone and lacks a portion of them. The repertoire includes around 300,000 clones, about 89% of them detected once, and approximately 5% sits in the top ten. Sequenced material: peripheral blood, taken in a trial of Ad26.COV2.S vaccine versus placebo. The receptors derive from a person aged 18-65 years who received the Ad26.COV2.S COVID-19 vaccine or a placebo.

V usage is TRBV5-4 and J usage is TRBJ2-7; 9 bases align to TRBD2. Per germline, CDR1 SGHNT and CDR2 YYREEE (reference sequence). V shed 0 bases, J shed 4 bases, and the junction held 17 bases outside the gene matches. The CDR3 covers 19 residues. CDR3 in DNA: TGTGCCAGCAGCTTGGGTCTGTCTCCTGCGGGAGGGATGGGTTACGAGCAGTACTTC. Translated: CASSLGLSPAGGMGYEQYF.

The chain joins TRBV3-1 (or the pseudogene TRBV3-2) to TRBJ2-7; the D gene is possibly TRBD2 (5 bases). The CDR3 length is 12 residues. The germline V gene has CDR1 LGHDT and CDR2 YNNKEL (reference sequence). CDR3 in amino acids: CASSHFGQMERV. The CDR3, as DNA: TGTGCCAGCAGCCATTTTGGGCAGATGGAGCGGGTC.

The chain is built from TRBV18 and TRBJ1-2; 11 bases are shared with TRBD1. V lost 6 bases to trimming and J lost 5 bases; unmatched junction nucleotides: 5. Looked up from germline, CDR1 is KGHSH and CDR2 is LQKENI. The CDR3 spans 14 residues. This CDR3 reads CASSPGTGGYGYTF. The CDR3 nucleotides are TGTGCCAGCTCCCCAGGGACAGGGGGGTATGGCTACACCTTC. The full variable domain, completed using reference TRBV18 and TRBJ1-2, is NAGVMQNPRHLVRRRGQEARLRCSPMKGHSHVYWYRQLPEEGLKFMVYLQKENIIDESGMPKERFSAEFPKEGPSILRIQQVVRGDSAAYFCASSPGTGGYGYTFGSGTRLTVV.

There are many counts of this clone. This chain links TRBV5-6 with TRBJ1-2; D is perhaps TRBD1 (5 bases). With 4 bases removed from V and 4 bases from J, the gap between germline ends came to 11 bases. There are 13 residues in the CDR3. Germline CDR1 is SGHDT and CDR2 is YYEEEE. The DNA for the CDR3 is TGTGCCAGCAGCCTTCGGGACGGCTATGGCTACACCTTC. This codes for CASSLRDGYGYTF. Complete variable domain (other parts from reference TRBV5-6 and TRBJ1-2): DAGVTQSPTHLIKTRGQQVTLRCSPKSGHDTVSWYQQALGQGPQFIFQYYEEEERQRGNFPDRFSGHQFPNYSSELNVNALLLGDSALYLCASSLRDGYGYTFGSGTRLTVV.

This sequence joins TRBV3-1 (or the pseudogene TRBV3-2) and TRBJ2-7; no firm D call. V was pared by 0 bases and J by 3 bases, with 9 bases between. The germline CDR1 and CDR2 sequences are LGHDT and YNNKEL (reference sequence). The CDR3 covers 14 residues. Written as DNA, the CDR3 is TGTGCCAGCAGCCAAGACGCATCCTACTACGAGCAGTACTTC. Translation gives CASSQDASYYEQYF.

CDR3 amino acids: CASSQVYPKSGAFF. The DNA for the CDR3 is TGTGCCAGCAGCCAAGTATACCCCAAGTCCGGAGCTTTCTTT. The rearrangement uses TRBV3-1 (or the pseudogene TRBV3-2) and TRBJ1-1, with D unresolved. Trimming removed 1 base at V and 10 bases at J, with 16 bases between. Germline CDR1 reads LGHDT; CDR2 reads YNNKEL (reference sequence). The CDR3 totals 14 residues.

The CDR3 loop is CATSRDRSSSYEQYF. Here the CDR3 DNA reads TGTGCCACCAGCAGAGATCGGAGTTCCTCCTACGAGCAGTACTTC. The rearrangement joins TRBV15 to TRBJ2-7; D is unclear. Germline loops: CDR1 LNHNV, CDR2 YYDKDF (reference sequence). Trimming took off 0 bases at V and 0 bases at J, with 9 bases between the two ends. The CDR3 loop spans 15 amino acids.

This clone appeared once. The rearrangement links TRBV28 to TRBJ2-1; D tentatively reads TRBD1 or TRBD2 (5 bases each). V lost 5 bases to trimming and J lost 5 bases, with 10 bases between them. This CDR3 has 13 amino acids. CDR1 and CDR2 (germline): MDHEN, SYDVKM. The CDR3 loop is CASSLGTDNEQFF. In DNA form, the CDR3 reads TGTGCCAGCAGTCTCGGGACGGACAATGAGCAGTTCTTC.

This rearrangement joins TRBV9 to TRBJ2-4; tentative D call: TRBD1 (5 bases). CDR1 and CDR2 (germline): SGDLS, YYNGEE. V lost 4 bases to trimming and J lost 0 bases, with 17 bases between them. The CDR3 extends over 17 amino acids. CDR3 nucleotide sequence: TGTGCCAGCAGCCTTACGACAGAAGACTTAGCCAAAAACATTCAGTACTTC. Protein product: CASSLTTEDLAKNIQYF.

V is TRBV4-1 and J is TRBJ2-3; D unclear. The germline V gene encodes CDR1 MGHRA and CDR2 YSYEKL. The CDR3 runs to 18 residues. The V and J ends lost 3 bases and 1 base respectively, with 20 bases between them. CDR3 DNA sequence: TGCGCCAGCAGCCACCCCCCCAGTAGAGTTACCCGCACAGATACGCAGTATTTT. Encoded protein: CASSHPPSRVTRTDTQYF.

The gene calls are TRBV6-5 and TRBJ2-1; 8 nucleotides line up with TRBD2. The V segment lost 7 bases and the J segment 9 bases; nucleotides outside the gene matches: 14. The CDR3 consists of 15 residues. Germline CDR1 is MNHEY and CDR2 is SVGAGI. The CDR3 DNA sequence: TGTGCCAGCACCTCCGGAGCGGGAGTGGGGGGTGAGCAGTTCTTC. Protein sequence: CASTSGAGVGGEQFF.

The V gene is TRBV28, the J gene TRBJ2-7, with TRBD2 as a possible D gene (6 bases). Trimming removed 6 bases at V and 2 bases at J, with 17 bases between. The CDR3 contains 15 residues. Germline V lookup: CDR1 MDHEN, CDR2 SYDVKM. The CDR3 spells CASSPTGTPPYEQYF. Written as DNA, the CDR3 is TGTGCCAGCAGCCCTACCGGGACTCCGCCCTACGAGCAGTACTTC. The complete variable domain, with remaining parts taken from reference TRBV28 and TRBJ2-7, reads DVKVTQSSRYLVKRTGEKVFLECVQDMDHENMFWYRQDPGLGLRLIYFSYDVKMKEKGDIPEGYSVSREKKERFSLILESASTNQTSMYLCASSPTGTPPYEQYFGPGTRLTVT.

CDR3 nucleotide sequence: TGTGCCACCTGGGACCGCCTCTCCTACGAGCAGTACTTC. Its protein is CATWDRLSYEQYF. The chain links TRBV15 to TRBJ2-7, with D possibly being TRBD1 or TRBD2 (5 bases each). The germline V gene has CDR1 LNHNV and CDR2 YYDKDF (reference sequence). This CDR3 has 13 amino acids. Trimming stripped 8 bases from V and 0 bases from J, with 11 bases between.

This chain joins TRBV4-2 and TRBJ1-2; possibly TRBD1 for D (5 bases). The ends were cut back, 4 bases at V and 7 bases at J, with 7 bases in the middle. Germline values: CDR1 LGHNA, CDR2 YNFKEQ. The CDR3 consists of 11 residues. This CDR3 is CASSLRGGYTF. CDR3 nucleotide sequence: TGTGCCAGCAGCCTAAGGGGTGGCTACACCTTC.

The chain employs TRBV19 and TRBJ2-1, with 7 bases that match TRBD1. The CDR3 consists of 15 residues. CDR1 is LNHDA and CDR2 is SQIVND in the germline V gene (reference sequence). The J segment lost 9 bases and the V segment lost 7 bases, leaving 15 bases of the junction unmatched. Written as DNA, the CDR3 is TGTGCCAGTAAGGCCCTAGACAGGGATTCTGGTGAGCAGTTCTTC. Its translation is CASKALDRDSGEQFF.

The chain carries TRBV7-2 and TRBJ2-7; perhaps TRBD2 as D (6 bases). V shed 4 bases and J shed 3 bases, with 7 bases lying between them. The CDR3 consists of 12 residues. Germline CDR1 is SGHTA and CDR2 is FQGNSA. DNA for the CDR3: TGTGCCAGCAGCTCGGGACTCTACGAGCAGTACTTC. Translated, it gives CASSSGLYEQYF.

V gene TRBV3-1 (or the pseudogene TRBV3-2) combines with J gene TRBJ1-2, with 10 bases identical to TRBD1. The CDR3 has 16 residues. Germline-derived CDR1 and CDR2 are LGHDT and YNNKEL (reference sequence). Trimming at V came to 3 bases and at J to 2 bases, leaving 6 bases not matched to a gene. CDR3 nucleotides: TGTGCCAGCAGCCATGAGACAGGGGGCGCCAACTATGGCTACACCTTC. Encoded protein: CASSHETGGANYGYTF.

This rearrangement joins TRBV30 to TRBJ2-7, with D hard to call. This CDR3 region has 11 residues. Trimming took off 0 bases at V and 6 bases at J, with 6 bases between the two ends. Germline CDR1 reads GTSNPN; CDR2 reads SVGIG (reference sequence). The CDR3 protein is CAWSVTIEQYF. The CDR3, as DNA: TGTGCCTGGAGTGTAACCATCGAGCAGTACTTC.

This clone was detected once. The chain combines TRBV5-1 with TRBJ2-3, with D possibly matching TRBD2 (6 bases). The CDR3 length is 17 residues. Germline V CDR1 and CDR2: SGHRS, YFSETQ. Trimming shortened V by 2 bases and J by 0 bases, and 16 bases separated the two germline ends. This chain's CDR3 is CASSFLRSGTSTDTQYF. CDR3 sequence (DNA): TGCGCCAGCAGCTTCCTTCGTAGCGGAACTAGCACAGATACGCAGTATTTT.

This chain connects TRBV7-9 to TRBJ1-1; D remains ambiguous. The CDR3 extends over 13 amino acids. Germline CDR1 reads SEHNR; CDR2 reads FQNEAQ (reference sequence). Deletions cut 3 bases from V and 3 bases from J, with 8 bases between. CDR3 coding DNA: TGTGCCAGCAGCTTTGAGTATGACACTGAAGCTTTCTTT. Protein product: CASSFEYDTEAFF.

V is TRBV7-9 and J is TRBJ1-4; 9 positions match TRBD1. This CDR3 region has 16 residues. Germline CDR1 SEHNR, CDR2 FQNEAQ (reference sequence). Trimming at V came to 6 bases and at J to 8 bases, leaving 13 bases not matched to a gene. CDR3 protein: CASRSTTGTGREKLFF. In DNA form, the CDR3 reads TGTGCCAGCAGATCCACCACCGGGACAGGGAGGGAAAAACTGTTTTTT.

This chain's CDR3 is CASRFRGTNGYTF. The CDR3 bases are TGTGCCAGCAGATTCAGGGGAACGAATGGCTACACCTTC. The chain links TRBV6-5 to TRBJ1-2; perhaps TRBD1 as D (6 bases). Germline lookup yields CDR1 MNHEY and CDR2 SVGAGI. Trimming took off 6 bases at V and 6 bases at J, with 14 bases between the two ends. The CDR3 is 13 amino acids.

The chain combines TRBV24-1 with TRBJ1-5, with a weak D call TRBD1 (5 bases). Germline V gene lookup returns CDR1 KGHDR and CDR2 SFDVKD. Trimming cost V 7 bases and J 0 bases, with 12 bases left between them. This CDR3 region has 15 residues. The CDR3 region is CATSGGGYSNQPQHF. The CDR3, as DNA: TGTGCCACCAGCGGGGGAGGTTATAGCAATCAGCCCCAGCATTTT.

The chain has TRBV28 and TRBJ2-7, with unresolved D. This CDR3 is built from 14 residues. V was trimmed by 5 bases and J by 6 bases, leaving 17 bases between them. Germline CDR1 is MDHEN and CDR2 is SYDVKM. The DNA for the CDR3 is TGTGCCAGCAGTCAACCACCCCATAGCAGCGAGCAGTACTTC. Protein: CASSQPPHSSEQYF. The variable domain in full, with the rest retrieved from reference TRBV28 and TRBJ2-7, is DVKVTQSSRYLVKRTGEKVFLECVQDMDHENMFWYRQDPGLGLRLIYFSYDVKMKEKGDIPEGYSVSREKKERFSLILESASTNQTSMYLCASSQPPHSSEQYFGPGTRLTVT.

The chain couples TRBV6-5 to TRBJ1-1, with D possibly being TRBD1 (6 bases). Per germline, CDR1 MNHEY and CDR2 SVGAGI. Trimming pared 6 bases from V and 1 base from J, leaving 15 bases between. This CDR3 is 15 amino acids long. Here the CDR3 reads CASRGSTGSNTEAFF. CDR3 nucleotides: TGTGCCAGCAGGGGATCGACAGGCTCGAACACTGAAGCTTTCTTT.

This clone has a single count. The gene calls are TRBV5-4 and TRBJ2-5, with 8 bases that match TRBD2. CDR3 length: 14 residues. V shed 5 bases, J shed 0 bases, and the junction held 3 bases outside the gene matches. CDR1 is SGHNT, CDR2 YYREEE, per germline (reference sequence). The CDR3 spells CASSLAGYQETQYF. In DNA form, the CDR3 reads TGTGCCAGCAGTTTAGCGGGGTACCAAGAGACCCAGTACTTC.

The chain uses TRBV7-2 and TRBJ2-5; possible D gene TRBD1, 6 bases. This CDR3 comprises 14 residues. V was pared by 5 bases and J by 2 bases, with 12 bases between. CDR1 is SGHTA and CDR2 is FQGNSA in the germline V gene. The CDR3 loop is CASSVTGIQETQYF. CDR3 coding DNA: TGTGCCAGCAGCGTCACAGGGATACAAGAGACCCAGTACTTC. Together with reference TRBV7-2 and TRBJ2-5, the CDR3 gives the full variable domain: GAGVSQSPSNKVTEKGKDVELRCDPISGHTALYWYRQSLGQGLEFLIYFQGNSAPDKSGLPSDRFSAERTGGSVSTLTIQRTQQEDSAVYLCASSVTGIQETQYFGPGTRLLVL.